The sequence of this T cell receptor (beta chain) was determined in a study of T-cell memory formation after mild COVID-19. At the level of the study: Among the donors, TCR clusters were largely specific to each donor. Study-wide results and limits: Pre-infection memory held some responding clones, suggesting pre-existing cross-reactive T cells responded. There was a balanced CD4/CD8 profile in clones contracting day 15 to 85, and later expanders leaned CD4+.

As concerns this clonotype: Its cognate antigen is unknown.

TCR alpha and TCR beta cDNA libraries carrying sample barcodes and UMIs came from 5'RACE with constant-segment primers. One entry per CDR3 protein results from TCRdb running MiXCR on the 5' RACE reads. The sample consists of 450,000 to 650,000 distinct CDR3 sequences, around 21% of them appearing once. V lost 7 bases and J 2 bases, leaving 19 bases between the germline ends. CDR1 and CDR2 (germline): SGHVS, FQNEAQ. CDR3 length: 16 amino acids. Sequenced sample: PBMCs or a T cell subset sorted from them (not recorded which). The sequence came from an adult woman who had mild COVID-19 (a few samples of this study predate the infection). Cell type and time point are not known. J is TRBJ2-3 and V is TRBV7-8; D unresolved. The CDR3 DNA follows: TGTGCCAGCACCTTGAACCGTGGCGGAGTCACAGATACGCAGTATTTT. It encodes CASTLNRGGVTDTQYF.